These 24 T cell receptor beta chains share one sample of origin, sequenced in a study of post-analysis software for immune sequencing data. Points from the study as a whole: Compared with controls, patients had more of about 5 TRBV segments, including TRBV5-6, TRBV5-1 and TRBV20-1.

Prepared TCR beta cDNA libraries contained unique molecular identifiers. TCRdb used MiXCR to reprocess the PCR reads, holding one entry per CDR3 protein. The sample holds 350,000 to 500,000 distinct CDR3 sequences, 39% seen once. No cognate antigen is known for these TCRs. Sequenced sample: blood. Receptors originate from a girl aged 2 to 10 with multiple sclerosis.

This clonotype was detected only a few times. The chain joins TRBV7-9 to TRBJ2-2; 9 bases align to TRBD1. This CDR3 spans 17 amino acids. Trimming at V came to 6 bases and at J to 4 bases, leaving 12 bases not matched to a gene. The germline V gene has CDR1 SEHNR and CDR2 FQNEAQ (reference sequence). The CDR3 nucleotides are TGTGCCAGCAGAATAATGAACAGGGGGCGATTCACCGGGGAGCTGTTTTTT. Protein product: CASRIMNRGRFTGELFF.

This clonotype was detected only a few times. DNA for the CDR3: TGTGCCAGCAGTTTGGGGGGACGGAGCAATCAGCCCCAGCATTTT. Residues: CASSLGGRSNQPQHF. The chain links TRBV6-5 to TRBJ1-5, with D maybe TRBD1 (5 bases). V was trimmed by 4 bases and J by 1 base, leaving 11 bases between them. Germline V gene sequence: CDR1 MNHEY, CDR2 SVGAGI. The CDR3 extends over 15 amino acids.

A few counts support this clonotype. The chain has TRBV3-1 and TRBJ2-5; 15 bases map to TRBD2. CDR1 is LGHDT, CDR2 YNNKEL, per germline (reference sequence). The CDR3 is 17 amino acids. With 2 bases clipped from V and 4 bases from J, the junction kept 5 bases outside the gene matches. DNA for the CDR3: TGTGCCAGCAGCCAATCGTGGGGACTAGCGGGAGGAGAGACCCAGTACTTC. Translating gives CASSQSWGLAGGETQYF.

This clonotype appeared a few times. J is TRBJ1-2 and V is TRBV24-1, with D possibly being TRBD1 (5 bases). Looked up from germline, CDR1 is KGHDR and CDR2 is SFDVKD. This CDR3 is built from 14 residues. V was pared by 4 bases and J by 8 bases, with 16 bases between. The CDR3 DNA is TGTGCCACCAGTGACGACGGGGGTCCCGGCGGCTACACCTTC. It yields the protein CATSDDGGPGGYTF.

The CDR3 sequence: CASSLGMNTGELFF. The CDR3 nucleotides read TGTGCCAGCAGTTTGGGCATGAACACCGGGGAGCTGTTTTTT. V usage is TRBV12-3 or TRBV12-4 and J usage is TRBJ2-2, with D uncertain. The germline V and J ends were trimmed by 3 bases and 1 base, with 6 bases remaining between them. The CDR3 runs to 14 residues.

This clonotype turned up a few times. CDR3 region: CASSVPFRSYNEQFF. Written as DNA, the CDR3 is TGTGCCAGCAGTGTCCCCTTCCGGAGTTACAATGAGCAGTTCTTC. The rearrangement links TRBV6-1 to TRBJ2-1; D gene unclear. V was shortened by 4 bases and J by 4 bases, with 14 bases between the two germline ends. The CDR3 runs 15 residues. Germline lookup yields CDR1 MNHNS and CDR2 SASEGT.

V usage is TRBV18 and J usage is TRBJ2-5; TRBD2 agrees at 10 bases. The V gene's germline CDR1 is KGHSH and CDR2 LQKENI. Trimming at V came to 3 bases and at J to 4 bases, leaving 8 bases not matched to a gene. The CDR3 spans 16 residues. The CDR3 loop is CASSPPGLASRETQYF. CDR3 nucleotides: TGTGCCAGCTCACCTCCGGGACTAGCGTCAAGAGAGACCCAGTACTTC.

The count of this clonotype is one. The chain is built from TRBV28 and TRBJ2-1; D not certain. Germline lookup yields CDR1 MDHEN and CDR2 SYDVKM. V lost 7 bases and J lost 4, with 17 bases in between. The CDR3 consists of 15 residues. The CDR3 loop reads CASTLRPELYNEQFF. CDR3 in DNA: TGTGCCAGCACCCTGAGGCCGGAGTTATACAATGAGCAGTTCTTC.

V is TRBV5-1 and J is TRBJ2-5; the D gene is possibly TRBD1 (6 bases). CDR1 is SGHRS and CDR2 is YFSETQ in the germline V gene. V lost 4 bases, J lost 8 bases, and 21 bases lay in between. CDR3 length equals 15 residues. As DNA, the CDR3 is TGCGCCAGCAGCCCTACTGGACGCCTAGGGGGAACCCAGTACTTC. Residues: CASSPTGRLGGTQYF.

The V gene is TRBV28, the J gene TRBJ1-5, with a possible D match to TRBD1 (5 bases). The CDR3 covers 15 residues. From germline, CDR1 is MDHEN and CDR2 SYDVKM. V lost 2 bases and J lost 11, with 19 bases in between. The CDR3 nucleotides are TGTGCCAGCAGTTTAGTTTCACAGGCGCTGGGGACCCAGCATTTT. Amino acids: CASSLVSQALGTQHF.

In its sample, this clonotype was seen once. V and J are TRBV3-1 and TRBJ2-2, with D uncertain. CDR3 length: 12 residues. Trimming took 1 base from V and 8 from J, leaving 5 bases between them. The germline gives CDR1 LGHDT, CDR2 YNNKEL (reference sequence). The CDR3 region is CASSQGTGELFF. CDR3 sequence (DNA): TGTGCCAGCAGCCAAGGGACGGGGGAGCTGTTTTTT.

V gene TRBV5-1 combines with J gene TRBJ2-7; 12 bases are shared with TRBD2. Germline lookup yields CDR1 SGHRS and CDR2 YFSETQ. The CDR3 sequence is 17 residues long. V was clipped by 3 bases and J by 5 bases; unmatched bases: 12. DNA for the CDR3: TGCGCCAGCAGCTCCTCTTGGACTAGCGGGGTGACAAACGAGCAGTACTTC. Its translation is CASSSSWTSGVTNEQYF. The full variable domain, completed using reference TRBV5-1 and TRBJ2-7, is KAGVTQTPRYLIKTRGQQVTLSCSPISGHRSVSWYQQTPGQGLQFLFEYFSETQRNKGNFPGRFSGRQFSNSRSEMNVSTLELGDSALYLCASSSSWTSGVTNEQYFGPGTRLTVT.

The chain is built from TRBV20-1 and TRBJ2-4, with D tentatively TRBD1 or TRBD2 (6 bases each). This CDR3 comprises 13 residues. The V end lost 5 bases, the J end lost 3 bases, and 11 bases lay between the germline ends. CDR1 is DFQATT and CDR2 is SNEGSKA in the germline V gene (reference sequence). CDR3 protein: CSALGGHKNIQYF. The CDR3, as DNA: TGCAGTGCTTTGGGGGGCCACAAAAACATTCAGTACTTC.

The chain employs TRBV28 and TRBJ1-2; D not certain. V gave up 5 bases and J gave up 2 bases, with 12 bases separating them. This CDR3 spans 14 amino acids. Looked up from germline, CDR1 is MDHEN and CDR2 is SYDVKM. The CDR3 region is CASSLPVSNYGYTF. Here the CDR3 DNA reads TGTGCCAGCAGTCTCCCCGTCAGCAACTATGGCTACACCTTC.

The chain uses TRBV20-1 and TRBJ2-7, with TRBD1 matching over 11 bases. The CDR3 extends over 13 amino acids. Germline assignment: CDR1 DFQATT and CDR2 SNEGSKA (reference sequence). Losses at the gene ends were 6 bases for V and 6 bases for J; bases not matched to a gene: 7. CDR3 region: CSAGGTGGGEQYF. The CDR3 DNA sequence: TGCAGTGCGGGGGGGACAGGGGGTGGCGAGCAGTACTTC.

This sequence joins TRBV7-9 and TRBJ2-4; 8 bases are a match to TRBD1. The CDR3 contains 14 residues. Germline V gene data show CDR1 as SEHNR and CDR2 as FQNEAQ (reference sequence). J gave up 15 bases and V 2 bases, and 12 bases lay outside the gene matches. CDR3 sequence reads: CASSLSQGASERYF. The CDR3 DNA sequence: TGTGCCAGCAGCTTAAGCCAGGGGGCTTCTGAGCGGTACTTC.

This clonotype was counted a few times. The CDR3 loop reads CASSIVGEYNEQFF. CDR3 bases: TGCGCCAGCAGCATTGTCGGGGAGTACAATGAGCAGTTCTTC. The V call is TRBV5-1, the J call TRBJ2-1; weak D call: TRBD2 (5 bases). This CDR3 region has 14 residues. The ends were cut back, 4 bases at V and 4 bases at J, with 12 bases in the middle. The germline V gene has CDR1 SGHRS and CDR2 YFSETQ.

This clonotype was found once. A much larger clone differs from this one at a single base, so this may be a read error. The chain carries TRBV5-1 and TRBJ2-5, with 10 nucleotides matching TRBD2. CDR1 SGHRS and CDR2 YFSETQ come from the germline V gene. This CDR3 comprises 14 residues. J lost 11 bases, V lost 3 bases, and 10 bases had no gene match. For the CDR3, the DNA is TGCGCCAGCAGCTCCCCTAGCGGGGGTAATGAGCAGTACTTC. As protein: CASSSPSGGNEQYF.

V is TRBV4-2 and J is TRBJ2-6; 10 bases are shared with TRBD1. V shed 4 bases and J 8 bases; nucleotides not matched to a gene: 14. The CDR3 is made up of 18 amino acids. Germline-derived CDR1 and CDR2 are LGHNA and YNFKEQ. This CDR3 reads CASSPPGTGDLYTNVLTF. The CDR3 coding sequence is TGTGCCAGCAGCCCCCCTGGGACAGGGGATCTTTATACCAACGTCCTGACTTTC.

This chain connects TRBV5-8 to TRBJ2-7; weak D call: TRBD1 (6 bases). CDR3 size: 14 residues. The germline V and J ends were trimmed by 0 bases and 6 bases, with 13 bases remaining between them. CDR1 SGHTS and CDR2 YDEGEE come from the germline V gene. The CDR3 DNA is TGTGCCAGCAGCTTGGAGTACAGGGTCTCCGAGCAGTACTTC. Its protein is CASSLEYRVSEQYF. The full variable domain, with the rest looked up from reference TRBV5-8 and TRBJ2-7, is EAGVTQSPTHLIKTRGQQATLRCSPISGHTSVYWYQQALGLGLQFLLWYDEGEERNRGNFPPRFSGRQFPNYSSELNVNALELEDSALYLCASSLEYRVSEQYFGPGTRLTVT.

This sequence joins TRBV29-1 and TRBJ1-2, with TRBD1 matching 9 bases. The CDR3 spans 16 residues. Germline loops: CDR1 SQVTM, CDR2 ANQGSEA. With 7 bases clipped from V and 2 bases from J, the junction kept 14 bases outside the gene matches. In DNA form, the CDR3 reads TGCAGCGCAAGCCGGGACAGGGACAATACCAACTATGGCTACACCTTC. Its translation: CSASRDRDNTNYGYTF. Variable domain in full (rest from reference TRBV29-1 and TRBJ1-2): SAVISQKPSRDICQRGTSLTIQCQVDSQVTMMFWYRQQPGQSLTLIATANQGSEATYESGFVIDKFPISRPNLTFSTLTVSNMSPEDSSIYLCSASRDRDNTNYGYTFGSGTRLTVV.

A few counts support this clonotype. V gene TRBV12-3 or TRBV12-4 combines with J gene TRBJ1-5; possible D gene TRBD1, 6 bases. With 3 bases removed from V and 2 bases from J, the gap between germline ends came to 14 bases. The CDR3 is 16 residues long. The CDR3 reads CASSLWGAVGNQPQHF. The CDR3 DNA is TGTGCCAGCAGTTTGTGGGGGGCAGTGGGCAATCAGCCCCAGCATTTT.

The rearrangement joins TRBV25-1 to TRBJ1-5, with 7 bases lining up with TRBD1. The germline gives CDR1 MGHDK, CDR2 SYGVNS. The CDR3 is 13 amino acids. Losses at the gene ends were 6 bases for V and 4 bases for J; bases not matched to a gene: 3. CDR3 coding DNA: TGTGCCAGCAGGTTCAGGGGGAATCAGCCCCAGCATTTT. Its translation: CASRFRGNQPQHF.

This clonotype occurred a few times. The rearrangement uses TRBV6-5 and TRBJ2-7; no firm D call. V lost 8 bases and J lost 2, with 19 bases in between. The CDR3 sequence is 15 residues long. CDR1 is MNHEY and CDR2 is SVGAGI in the germline V gene. The CDR3 region has the DNA TGTGCCAGCGGGTCGGGTCTAGACGACCCCTACGAGCAGTACTTC. It specifies CASGSGLDDPYEQYF.